This record concerns one T cell receptor beta chain sequence. Its antigen is currently unknown. Germline assignment: CDR1 SNHLY and CDR2 FYNNEI. The CDR3 has 16 amino acids. V dropped 8 bases and J dropped 1 base, with 15 bases sitting between them. Each subset's genomic DNA was shared equally among a number of immunoSEQ plates. TCRdb's table, derived via immunoSEQ multiplex PCR, lists solely in-frame clones and lacks some. Of millions of clones in the sample, under 95% were seen once. In the naive CD8 group, cells lacked CD45RO and were positively selected for CCR7, so terminally differentiated effector memory CD45RA+ cells were left out. The sample originates from a study of shared clonotypes between healthy human individuals. Study-level findings and limits: Shared across several donors were about 4.6% of the naive CD4 clonotypes. A generally larger estimated richness was seen in naive subsets than in memory subsets.

The chain uses TRBV2 and TRBJ2-6; no reliable D call. This clonotype was obtained from a man aged 18 to 29 in good health. Some clones in this sample may be carry-over from other donors' samples. What was sequenced was naive CD8+ T cells from PBMCs. The CDR3 region is CASRRLFVSGANVLTF. The DNA of the CDR3 is TGTGCCAGCCGCCGGCTCTTCGTTTCTGGGGCCAACGTCCTGACTTTC.